The subject of this entry is one TCR beta chain. Its target is unknown. Sequenced by immunoSEQ multiplex PCR; TCRdb stores in-frame clones only, minus some. Of tens of thousands of clones detected, 81% appear once; the ten largest clones hold under 8%. These data originate in a study of T cells in localized non-small cell lung cancer. Study-wide results and limits: Uninvolved adjacent lung showed higher T cell clonality than tumor.

The CDR3 contains 15 residues. This chain joins TRBV1 and TRBJ1-2; TRBD1 reflects the table's D call only, with no check against the DNA. TRBV1 is labeled a pseudogene. The specimen was peripheral blood mononuclear cells, collected before any cancer treatment. The TCR was taken from a male donor older than 55 with stage II lung adenocarcinoma. CDR3 in amino acids: CTSSQGQGKVYGYTF. The CDR3 nucleotides read TGCACCAGCAGCCAAGGGCAGGGAAAGGTCTATGGCTACACCTTC.